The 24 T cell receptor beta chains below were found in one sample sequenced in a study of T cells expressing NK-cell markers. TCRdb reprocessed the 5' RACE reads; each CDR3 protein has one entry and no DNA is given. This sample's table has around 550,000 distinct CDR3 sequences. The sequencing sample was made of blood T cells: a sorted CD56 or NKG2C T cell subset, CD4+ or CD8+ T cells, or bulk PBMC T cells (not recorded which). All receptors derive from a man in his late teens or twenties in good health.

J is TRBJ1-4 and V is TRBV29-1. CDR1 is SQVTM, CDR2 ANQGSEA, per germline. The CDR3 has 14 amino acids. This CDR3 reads CSVRDFVTNEKLFF.

This CDR3 is CASSFTPRGSYNEQFF. The chain carries TRBV27 and TRBJ2-1. Germline CDR1 MNHEY, CDR2 SMNVEV (reference sequence). The CDR3 totals 16 residues.

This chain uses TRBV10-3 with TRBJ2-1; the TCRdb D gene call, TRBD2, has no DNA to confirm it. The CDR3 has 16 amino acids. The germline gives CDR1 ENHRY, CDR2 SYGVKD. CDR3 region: CAIGIWEDLLGNEQFF.

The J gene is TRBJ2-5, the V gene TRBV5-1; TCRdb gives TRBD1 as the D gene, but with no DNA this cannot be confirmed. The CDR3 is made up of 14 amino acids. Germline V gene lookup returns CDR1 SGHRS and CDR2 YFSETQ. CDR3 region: CASSRGTGQETQYF.

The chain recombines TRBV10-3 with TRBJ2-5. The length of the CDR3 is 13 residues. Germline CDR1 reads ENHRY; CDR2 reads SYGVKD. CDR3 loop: CAIRDSVQETQYF.

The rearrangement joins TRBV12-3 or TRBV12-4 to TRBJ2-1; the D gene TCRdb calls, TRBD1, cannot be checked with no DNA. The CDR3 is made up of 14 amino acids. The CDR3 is CASSERGPYNEQFF.

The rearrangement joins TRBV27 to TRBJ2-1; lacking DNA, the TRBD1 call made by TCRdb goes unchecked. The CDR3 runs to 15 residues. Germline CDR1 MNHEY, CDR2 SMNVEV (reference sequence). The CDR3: CASSLLGQASNEQFF.

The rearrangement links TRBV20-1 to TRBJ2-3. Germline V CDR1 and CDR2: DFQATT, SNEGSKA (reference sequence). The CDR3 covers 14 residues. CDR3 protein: CSAILSVSTDTQYF.

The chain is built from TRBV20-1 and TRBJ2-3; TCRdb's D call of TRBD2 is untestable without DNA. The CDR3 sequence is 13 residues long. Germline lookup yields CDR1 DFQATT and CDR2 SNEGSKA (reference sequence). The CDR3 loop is CTAESGMKDTQYF.

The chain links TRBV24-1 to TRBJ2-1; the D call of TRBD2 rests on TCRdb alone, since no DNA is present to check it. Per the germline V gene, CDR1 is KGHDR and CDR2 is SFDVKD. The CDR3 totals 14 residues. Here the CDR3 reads CATSGPSSKNEQFF.

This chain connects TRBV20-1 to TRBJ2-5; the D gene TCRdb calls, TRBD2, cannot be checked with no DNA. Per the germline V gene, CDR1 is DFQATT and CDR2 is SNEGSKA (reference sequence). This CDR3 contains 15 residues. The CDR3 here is CSARTSGRTQETQYF.

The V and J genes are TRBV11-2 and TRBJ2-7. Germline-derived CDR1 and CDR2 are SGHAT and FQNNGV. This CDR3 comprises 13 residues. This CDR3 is CASSLVYNYEQYF.

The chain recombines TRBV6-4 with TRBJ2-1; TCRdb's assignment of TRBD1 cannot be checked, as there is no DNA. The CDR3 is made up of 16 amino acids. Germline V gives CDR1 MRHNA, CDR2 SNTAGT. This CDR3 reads CASSNDRGGSYNEQFF.

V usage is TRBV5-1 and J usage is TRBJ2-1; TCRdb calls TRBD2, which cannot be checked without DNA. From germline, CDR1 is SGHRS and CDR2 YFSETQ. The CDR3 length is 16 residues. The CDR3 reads CASRNPRAGGPHEQFF.

The CDR3 reads CASSQAGTGNTGELFF. The chain carries TRBV4-2 and TRBJ2-2; the TRBD1 assignment by TCRdb is unverifiable without DNA. The germline V gene encodes CDR1 LGHNA and CDR2 YNFKEQ. CDR3 length: 16 amino acids.

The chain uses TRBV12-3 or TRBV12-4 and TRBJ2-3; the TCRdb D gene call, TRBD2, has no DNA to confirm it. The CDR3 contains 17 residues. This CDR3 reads CASSLVASGRATDTQYF.

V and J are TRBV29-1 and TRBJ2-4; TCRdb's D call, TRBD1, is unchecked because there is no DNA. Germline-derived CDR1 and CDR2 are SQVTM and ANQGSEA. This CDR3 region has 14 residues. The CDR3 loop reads CSVVDGHAKNIQYF. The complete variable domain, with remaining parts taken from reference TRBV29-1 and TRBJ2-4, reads SAVISQKPSRDICQRGTSLTIQCQVDSQVTMMFWYRQQPGQSLTLIATANQGSEATYESGFVIDKFPISRPNLTFSTLTVSNMSPEDSSIYLCSVVDGHAKNIQYFGAGTRLSVL.

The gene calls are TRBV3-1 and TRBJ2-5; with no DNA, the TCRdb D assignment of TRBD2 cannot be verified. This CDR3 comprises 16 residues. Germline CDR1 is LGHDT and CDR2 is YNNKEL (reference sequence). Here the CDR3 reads CASSQEGSGRAETQYF.

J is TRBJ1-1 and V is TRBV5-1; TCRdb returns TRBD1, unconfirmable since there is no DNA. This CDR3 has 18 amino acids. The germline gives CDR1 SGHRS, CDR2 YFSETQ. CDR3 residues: CASSARWGREGARTEAFF.

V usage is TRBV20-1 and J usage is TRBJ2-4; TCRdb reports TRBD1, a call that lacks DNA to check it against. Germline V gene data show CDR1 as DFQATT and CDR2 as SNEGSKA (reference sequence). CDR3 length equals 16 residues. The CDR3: CSARVRPTAAKNIQYF.

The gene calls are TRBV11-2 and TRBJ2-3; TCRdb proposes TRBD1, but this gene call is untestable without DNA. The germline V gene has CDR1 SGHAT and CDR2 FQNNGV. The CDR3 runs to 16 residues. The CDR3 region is CASSFESRQLTDTQYF.

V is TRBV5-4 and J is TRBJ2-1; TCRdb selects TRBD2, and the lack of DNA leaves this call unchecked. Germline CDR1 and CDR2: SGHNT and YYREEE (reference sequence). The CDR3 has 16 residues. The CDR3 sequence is CASSSALGSGRVEQFF.

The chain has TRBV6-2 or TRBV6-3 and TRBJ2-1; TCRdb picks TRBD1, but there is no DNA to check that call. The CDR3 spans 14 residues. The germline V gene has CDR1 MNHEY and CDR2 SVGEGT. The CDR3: CASSPGQQGNEQFF.

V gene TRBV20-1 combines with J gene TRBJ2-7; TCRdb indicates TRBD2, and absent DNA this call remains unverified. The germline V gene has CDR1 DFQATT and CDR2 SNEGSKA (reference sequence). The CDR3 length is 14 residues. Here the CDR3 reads CSAGGPADPYEQYF.